One T cell receptor beta chain is described in this entry. What it recognizes is unknown. This sample is drawn from a study of shared clonotypes between healthy human individuals. Study-wide findings and caveats: Memory subsets generally showed lower estimated richness than naive subsets.

The assay was immunoSEQ multiplex PCR, and TCRdb's table has in-frame clones only and misses some. This sample carries 850,000 to 1,100,000 clones, roughly 80% of them seen once, and the ten largest clones take 0.85% to 1%. Germline V gene sequence: CDR1 MNHNY, CDR2 SVGAGI (reference sequence). The V end lost 7 bases, the J end lost 2 bases, and 13 bases lay between the germline ends. The CDR3 totals 14 residues. Splitting of CD4+ cells produced CD45RA+ naive and CD45RA-negative memory subsets. This clonotype was obtained from a young man in good health. Some clones in this sample may be carry-over from other donors' samples. V gene TRBV6-6 combines with J gene TRBJ2-3; the D is unclear. What was sequenced was memory CD4+ T cells from PBMCs. Subset reported: CD45RA-negative fraction. The CDR3 sequence is CASTPRPFTDTQYF. DNA of the CDR3: TGTGCCAGCACCCCGAGGCCCTTCACAGATACGCAGTATTTT.